This T cell receptor (beta chain) was identified during a study of blood T cell repertoires in COVID-19. About the study: Both acute and convalescent COVID-19 samples were obtained from the United States, Italy and Spain. PBMCs, B-cell-depleted T cells, or T cells were the source of the cDNA or gDNA that made up the material.

Per germline, CDR1 KGHSH and CDR2 LQKENI. The CDR3 loop spans 18 amino acids. V was clipped by 4 bases and J by 2 bases, with 20 bases between them. This clone came up once. In the source study's methods: Reference gene primer amplification gave nucleated cell count estimates. Produced via immunoSEQ multiplex PCR; TCRdb's table is partial and in-frame only. D and trimming were read from the DNA, whereas the V and J calls and clone size are those reported in that table. The table records 65,000 to 100,000 clones, approximately 90% of them present only once. The rearrangement links TRBV18 to TRBJ1-4; no firm D call. The receptor was derived from a man aged 45-65 years with acute or convalescent COVID-19. Sequenced sample: peripheral blood. CDR3 protein: CASSREVSDGVTNEKLFF. The CDR3 DNA is TGTGCCAGCTCACGGGAGGTCTCGGACGGCGTTACTAATGAAAAACTGTTTTTT.